The present entry profiles one T cell receptor beta chain with its context. Sequencing was performed with immunoSEQ multiplex PCR; in TCRdb, only in-frame clones are kept and a portion is missing. The table includes some 120,000 clones, 70% to 90% detected once. The entry originates in a study of control samples from healthy donors and cancer patients. The CDR3 extends over 15 amino acids. Germline CDR1 reads LGHNA; CDR2 reads YNFKEQ. V lost 0 bases and J 2 bases, leaving 9 bases between the germline ends. The sequence was obtained from a man in his fifties in good health. The specimen was blood. J is TRBJ2-3 and V is TRBV4-2; no firm D call. CDR3 amino acids: CASSQDRRLTDTQYF. The CDR3 DNA is TGTGCCAGCAGCCAAGATCGGCGCCTCACAGATACGCAGTATTTT.